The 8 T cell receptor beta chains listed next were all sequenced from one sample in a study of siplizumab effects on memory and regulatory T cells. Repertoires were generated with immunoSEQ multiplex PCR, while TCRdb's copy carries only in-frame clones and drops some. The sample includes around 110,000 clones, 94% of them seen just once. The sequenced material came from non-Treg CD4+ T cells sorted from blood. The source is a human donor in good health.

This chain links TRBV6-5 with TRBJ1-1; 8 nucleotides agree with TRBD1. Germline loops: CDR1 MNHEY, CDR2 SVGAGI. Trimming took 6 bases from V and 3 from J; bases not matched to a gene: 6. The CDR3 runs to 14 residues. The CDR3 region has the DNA TGTGCCAGCAGGGTTGACAGGGGCCACACTGAAGCTTTCTTT. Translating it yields CASRVDRGHTEAFF.

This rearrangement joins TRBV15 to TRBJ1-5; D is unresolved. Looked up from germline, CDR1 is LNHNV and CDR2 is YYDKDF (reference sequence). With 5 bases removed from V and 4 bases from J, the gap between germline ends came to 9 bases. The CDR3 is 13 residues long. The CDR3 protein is CATSWTINQPQHF. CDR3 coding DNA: TGTGCCACCAGCTGGACGATTAATCAGCCCCAGCATTTT. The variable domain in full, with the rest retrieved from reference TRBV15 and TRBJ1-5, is DAMVIQNPRYQVTQFGKPVTLSCSQTLNHNVMYWYQQKSSQAPKLLFHYYDKDFNNEADTPDNFQSRRPNTSFCFLDIRSPGLGDTAMYLCATSWTINQPQHFGDGTRLSIL.

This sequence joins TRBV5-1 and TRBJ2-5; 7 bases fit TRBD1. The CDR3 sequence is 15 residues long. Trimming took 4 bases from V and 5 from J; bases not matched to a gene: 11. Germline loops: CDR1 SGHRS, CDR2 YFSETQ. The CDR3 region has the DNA TGCGCCAGCAGCACCCTGACAGGGTTCCAGGAGACCCAGTACTTC. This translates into CASSTLTGFQETQYF.

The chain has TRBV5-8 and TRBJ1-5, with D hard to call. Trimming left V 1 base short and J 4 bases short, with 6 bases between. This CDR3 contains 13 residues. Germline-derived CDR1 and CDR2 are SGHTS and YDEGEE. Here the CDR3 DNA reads TGTGCCAGCAGCTTGTGGGAAAATCAGCCCCAGCATTTT. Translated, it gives CASSLWENQPQHF.

As DNA, the CDR3 is TGTGCCAGCGGACTAGCGGGTAACTACGAGCAGTACTTC. Translating gives CASGLAGNYEQYF. The V gene is TRBV25-1, the J gene TRBJ2-7, with 11 bases identical to TRBD2. The CDR3 is 13 amino acids. CDR1 MGHDK and CDR2 SYGVNS come from the germline V gene. Trimming at V came to 8 bases and at J to 3 bases, leaving 3 bases not matched to a gene.

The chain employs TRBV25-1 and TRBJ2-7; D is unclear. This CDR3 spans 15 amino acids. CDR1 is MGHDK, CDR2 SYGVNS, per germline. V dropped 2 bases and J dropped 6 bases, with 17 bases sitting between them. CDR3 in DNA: TGTGCCAGCAGTGAAGTCGGACCAACGTCTGGCGAGCAGTACTTC. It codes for CASSEVGPTSGEQYF.

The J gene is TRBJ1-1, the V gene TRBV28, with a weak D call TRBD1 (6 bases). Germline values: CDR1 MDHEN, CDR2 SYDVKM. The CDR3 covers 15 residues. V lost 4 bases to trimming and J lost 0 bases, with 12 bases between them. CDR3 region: CASSSSRGLNTEAFF. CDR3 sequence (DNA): TGTGCCAGCAGTTCAAGTAGGGGGTTGAACACTGAAGCTTTCTTT.

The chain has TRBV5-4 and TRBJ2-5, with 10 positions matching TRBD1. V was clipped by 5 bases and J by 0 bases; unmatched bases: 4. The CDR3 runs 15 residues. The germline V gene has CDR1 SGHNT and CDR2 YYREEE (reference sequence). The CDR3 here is CASRRTGGDQETQYF. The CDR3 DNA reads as TGTGCCAGCAGGAGGACAGGGGGGGACCAAGAGACCCAGTACTTC.